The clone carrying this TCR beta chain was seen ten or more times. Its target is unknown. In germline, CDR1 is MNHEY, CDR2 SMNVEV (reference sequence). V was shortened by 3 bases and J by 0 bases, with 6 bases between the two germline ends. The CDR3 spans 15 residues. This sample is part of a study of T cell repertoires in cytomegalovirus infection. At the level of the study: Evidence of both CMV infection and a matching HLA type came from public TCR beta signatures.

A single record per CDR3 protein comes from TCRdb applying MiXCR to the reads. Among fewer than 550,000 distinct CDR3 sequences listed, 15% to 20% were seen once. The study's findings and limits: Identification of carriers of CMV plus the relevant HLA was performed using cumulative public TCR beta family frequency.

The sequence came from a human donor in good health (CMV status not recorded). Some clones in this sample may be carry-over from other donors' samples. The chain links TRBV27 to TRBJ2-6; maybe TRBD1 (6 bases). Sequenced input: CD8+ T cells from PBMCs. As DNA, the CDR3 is TGTGCCAGCAGTTTGACAGGCTCTGGGGCCAACGTCCTGACTTTC. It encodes CASSLTGSGANVLTF.